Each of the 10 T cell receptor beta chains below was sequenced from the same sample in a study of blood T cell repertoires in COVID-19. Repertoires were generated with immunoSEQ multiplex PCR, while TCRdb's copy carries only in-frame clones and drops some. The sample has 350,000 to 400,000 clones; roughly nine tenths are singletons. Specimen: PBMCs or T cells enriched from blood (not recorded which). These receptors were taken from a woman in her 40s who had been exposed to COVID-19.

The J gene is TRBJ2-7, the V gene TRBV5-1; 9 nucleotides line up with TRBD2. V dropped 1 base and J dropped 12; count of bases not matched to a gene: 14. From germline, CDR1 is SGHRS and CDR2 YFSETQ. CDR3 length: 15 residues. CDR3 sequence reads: CASSLKAAGGMEPYF. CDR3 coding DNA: TGCGCCAGCAGCTTGAAGGCGGCGGGGGGGATGGAACCGTACTTC.

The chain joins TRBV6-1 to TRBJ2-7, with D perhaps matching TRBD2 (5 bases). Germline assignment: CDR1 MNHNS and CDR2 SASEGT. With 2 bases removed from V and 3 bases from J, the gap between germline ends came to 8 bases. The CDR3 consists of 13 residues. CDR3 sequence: CASSESSFYEQYF. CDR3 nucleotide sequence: TGTGCCAGCAGTGAATCTAGCTTCTACGAGCAGTACTTC.

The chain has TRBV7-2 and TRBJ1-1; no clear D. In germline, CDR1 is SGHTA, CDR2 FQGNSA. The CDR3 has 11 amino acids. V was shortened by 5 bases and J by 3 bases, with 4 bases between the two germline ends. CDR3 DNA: TGTGCCAGCAGCGCAGACACTGAAGCTTTCTTT. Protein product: CASSADTEAFF.

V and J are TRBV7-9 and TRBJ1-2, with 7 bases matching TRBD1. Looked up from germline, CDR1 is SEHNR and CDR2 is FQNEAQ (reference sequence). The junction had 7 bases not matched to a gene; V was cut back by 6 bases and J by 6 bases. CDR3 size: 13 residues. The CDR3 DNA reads TGTGCCAGCAGACGTGACAGGGAGGATGGCTACACCTTC. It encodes CASRRDREDGYTF.

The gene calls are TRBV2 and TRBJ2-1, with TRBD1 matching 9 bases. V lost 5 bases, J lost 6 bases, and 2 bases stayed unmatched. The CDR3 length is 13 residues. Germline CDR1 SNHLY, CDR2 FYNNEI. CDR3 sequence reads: CASSSTGGNEQFF. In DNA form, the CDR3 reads TGTGCCAGCAGTTCGACAGGGGGCAATGAGCAGTTCTTC.

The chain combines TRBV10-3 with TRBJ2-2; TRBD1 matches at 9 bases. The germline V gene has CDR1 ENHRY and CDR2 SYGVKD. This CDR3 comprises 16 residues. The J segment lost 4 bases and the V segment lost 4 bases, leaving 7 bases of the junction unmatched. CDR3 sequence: CAISGGTGLTTGELFF. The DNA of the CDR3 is TGTGCCATCAGTGGGGGGACAGGGCTAACCACCGGGGAGCTGTTTTTT.

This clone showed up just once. The CDR3 loop reads CATSETTSSYNEQFF. The CDR3, as DNA: TGTGCCACCAGTGAAACTACTAGCTCCTACAATGAGCAGTTCTTC. The chain has TRBV24-1 and TRBJ2-1, with D tentatively TRBD2 (5 bases). Germline loops: CDR1 KGHDR, CDR2 SFDVKD. This CDR3 comprises 15 residues. Between the trimmed V and J ends, which lost 4 bases and 0 bases, there was a span of 9 bases.

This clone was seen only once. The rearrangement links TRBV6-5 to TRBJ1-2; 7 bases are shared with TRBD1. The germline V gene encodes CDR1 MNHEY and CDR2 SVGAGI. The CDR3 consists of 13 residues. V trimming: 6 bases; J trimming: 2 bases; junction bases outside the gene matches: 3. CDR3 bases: TGTGCCAGCAGCCGGGACAGAAACTATGGCTACACCTTC. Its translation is CASSRDRNYGYTF.

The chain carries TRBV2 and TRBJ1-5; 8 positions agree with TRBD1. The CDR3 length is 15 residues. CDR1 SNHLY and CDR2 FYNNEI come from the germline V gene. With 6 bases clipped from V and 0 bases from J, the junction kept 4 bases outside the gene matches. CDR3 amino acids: CASSRDRYSNQPQHF. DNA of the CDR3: TGTGCCAGCAGCCGGGACAGGTATAGCAATCAGCCCCAGCATTTT.

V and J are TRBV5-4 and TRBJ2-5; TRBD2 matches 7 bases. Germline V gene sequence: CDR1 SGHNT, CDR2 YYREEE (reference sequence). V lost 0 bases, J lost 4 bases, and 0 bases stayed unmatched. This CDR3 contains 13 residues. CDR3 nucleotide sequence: TGTGCCAGCAGCTTGGGGGGGGGAGAGACCCAGTACTTC. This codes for CASSLGGGETQYF.